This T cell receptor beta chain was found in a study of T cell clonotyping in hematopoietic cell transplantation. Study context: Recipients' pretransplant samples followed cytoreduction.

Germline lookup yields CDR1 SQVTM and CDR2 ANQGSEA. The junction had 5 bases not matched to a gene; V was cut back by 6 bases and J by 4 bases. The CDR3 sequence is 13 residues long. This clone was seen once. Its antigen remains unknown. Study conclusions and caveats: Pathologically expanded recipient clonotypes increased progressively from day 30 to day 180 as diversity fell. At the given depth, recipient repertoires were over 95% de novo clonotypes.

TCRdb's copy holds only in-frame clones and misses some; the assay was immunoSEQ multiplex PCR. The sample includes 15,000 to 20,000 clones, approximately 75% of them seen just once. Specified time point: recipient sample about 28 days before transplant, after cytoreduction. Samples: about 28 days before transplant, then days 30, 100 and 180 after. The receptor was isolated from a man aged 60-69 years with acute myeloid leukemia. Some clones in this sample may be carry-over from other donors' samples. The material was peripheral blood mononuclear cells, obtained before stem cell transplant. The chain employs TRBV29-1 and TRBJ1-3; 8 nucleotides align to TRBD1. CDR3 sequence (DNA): TGCAGCGTAGCCCGGGACAGGGGAAACACCATATATTTT. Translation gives CSVARDRGNTIYF.